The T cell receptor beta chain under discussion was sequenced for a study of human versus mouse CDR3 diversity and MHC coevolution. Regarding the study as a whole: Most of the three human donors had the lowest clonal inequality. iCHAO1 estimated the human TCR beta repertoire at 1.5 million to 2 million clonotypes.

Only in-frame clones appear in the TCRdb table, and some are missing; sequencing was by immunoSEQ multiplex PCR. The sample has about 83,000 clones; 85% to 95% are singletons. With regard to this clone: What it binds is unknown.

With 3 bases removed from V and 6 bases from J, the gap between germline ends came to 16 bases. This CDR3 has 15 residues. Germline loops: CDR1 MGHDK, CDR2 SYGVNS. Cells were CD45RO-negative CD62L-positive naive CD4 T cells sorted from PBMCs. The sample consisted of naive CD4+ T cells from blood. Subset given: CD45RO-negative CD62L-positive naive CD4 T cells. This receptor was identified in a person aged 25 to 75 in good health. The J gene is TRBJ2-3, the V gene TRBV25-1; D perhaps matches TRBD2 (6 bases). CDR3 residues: CASSDVRGNSDTQYF. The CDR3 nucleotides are TGTGCCAGCAGTGATGTTCGGGGGAACTCGGATACGCAGTATTTT.